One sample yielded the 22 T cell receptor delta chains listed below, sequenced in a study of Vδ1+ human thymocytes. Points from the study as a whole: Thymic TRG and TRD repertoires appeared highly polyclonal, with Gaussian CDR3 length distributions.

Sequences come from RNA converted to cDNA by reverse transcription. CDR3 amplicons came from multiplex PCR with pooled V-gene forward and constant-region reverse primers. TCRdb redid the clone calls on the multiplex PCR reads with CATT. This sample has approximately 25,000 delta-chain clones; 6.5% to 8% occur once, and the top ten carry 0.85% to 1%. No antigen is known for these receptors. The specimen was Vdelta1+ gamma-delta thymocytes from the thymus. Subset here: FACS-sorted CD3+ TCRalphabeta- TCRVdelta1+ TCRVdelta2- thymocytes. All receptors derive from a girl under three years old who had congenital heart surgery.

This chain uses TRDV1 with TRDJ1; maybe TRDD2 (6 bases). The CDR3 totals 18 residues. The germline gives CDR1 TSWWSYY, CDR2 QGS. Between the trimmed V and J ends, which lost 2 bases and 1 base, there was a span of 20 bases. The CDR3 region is CALGEVRLPRKGTDKLIF. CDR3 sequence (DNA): TGTGCTCTTGGGGAAGTCCGCCTTCCGCGGAAGGGCACCGATAAACTCATCTTT.

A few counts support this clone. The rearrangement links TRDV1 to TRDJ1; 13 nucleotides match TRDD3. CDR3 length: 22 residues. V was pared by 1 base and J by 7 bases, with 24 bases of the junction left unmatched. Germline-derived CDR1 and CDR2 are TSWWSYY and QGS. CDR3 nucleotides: TGTGCTCTTGGGGAACAAAGAACATTTTTCCTCCATCCGTACTGGGGGATACGTAAACTCATCTTT. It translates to CALGEQRTFFLHPYWGIRKLIF.

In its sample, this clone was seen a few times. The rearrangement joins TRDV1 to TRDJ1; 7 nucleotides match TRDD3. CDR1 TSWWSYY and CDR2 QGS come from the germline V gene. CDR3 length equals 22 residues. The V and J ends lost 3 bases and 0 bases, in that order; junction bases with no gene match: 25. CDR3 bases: TGTGCTCTTGGGGATGACCCTTTGGCGGGGGCTACTGGGGTAACGTACACCGATAAACTCATCTTT. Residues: CALGDDPLAGATGVTYTDKLIF.

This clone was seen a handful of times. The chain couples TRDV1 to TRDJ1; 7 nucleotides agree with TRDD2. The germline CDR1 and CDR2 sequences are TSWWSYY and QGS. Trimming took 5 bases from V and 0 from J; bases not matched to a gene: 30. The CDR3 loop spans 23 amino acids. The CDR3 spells CALGHPSFFTGPPVLTYTDKLIF. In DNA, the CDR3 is TGTGCTCTTGGGCACCCTTCCTTCTTTACAGGACCTCCCGTACTGACGTACACCGATAAACTCATCTTT.

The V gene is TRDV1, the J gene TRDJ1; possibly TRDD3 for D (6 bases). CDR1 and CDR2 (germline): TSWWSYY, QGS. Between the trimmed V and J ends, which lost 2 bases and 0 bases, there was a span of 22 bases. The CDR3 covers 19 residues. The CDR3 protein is CALGEVHPREGIYTDKLIF. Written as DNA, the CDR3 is TGTGCTCTTGGGGAAGTTCATCCTAGGGAGGGGATCTACACCGATAAACTCATCTTT.

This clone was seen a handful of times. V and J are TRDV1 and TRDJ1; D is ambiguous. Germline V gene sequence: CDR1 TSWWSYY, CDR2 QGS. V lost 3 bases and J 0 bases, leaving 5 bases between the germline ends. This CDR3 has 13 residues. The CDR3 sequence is CALGETHTDKLIF. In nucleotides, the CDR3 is TGTGCTCTTGGGGAGACGCACACCGATAAACTCATCTTT.

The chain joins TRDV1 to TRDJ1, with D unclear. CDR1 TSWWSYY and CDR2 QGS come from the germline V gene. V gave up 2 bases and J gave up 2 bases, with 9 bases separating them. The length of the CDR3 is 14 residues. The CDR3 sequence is CALGEVGTTDKLIF. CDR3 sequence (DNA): TGTGCTCTTGGGGAAGTGGGTACTACCGATAAACTCATCTTT.

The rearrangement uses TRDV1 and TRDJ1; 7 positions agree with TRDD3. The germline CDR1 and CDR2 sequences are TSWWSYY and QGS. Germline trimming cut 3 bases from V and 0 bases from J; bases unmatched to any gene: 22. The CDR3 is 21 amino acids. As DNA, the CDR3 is TGTGCTCTTGGGGACCCTCTTCTGTTTCCTGGGGGTACATTATACACCGATAAACTCATCTTT. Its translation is CALGDPLLFPGGTLYTDKLIF.

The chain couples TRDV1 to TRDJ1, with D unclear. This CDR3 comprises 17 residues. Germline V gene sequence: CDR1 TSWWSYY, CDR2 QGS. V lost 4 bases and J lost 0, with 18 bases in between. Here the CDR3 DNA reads TGTGCTCTTGGGGGCATAGATGACGGCCCTGACACCGATAAACTCATCTTT. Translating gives CALGGIDDGPDTDKLIF.

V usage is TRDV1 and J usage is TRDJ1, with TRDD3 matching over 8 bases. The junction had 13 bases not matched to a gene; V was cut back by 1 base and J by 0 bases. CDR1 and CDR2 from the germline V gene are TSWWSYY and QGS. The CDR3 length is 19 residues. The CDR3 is CALGEPYATGDSDTDKLIF. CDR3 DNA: TGTGCTCTTGGGGAACCCTATGCTACGGGGGATAGTGACACCGATAAACTCATCTTT.

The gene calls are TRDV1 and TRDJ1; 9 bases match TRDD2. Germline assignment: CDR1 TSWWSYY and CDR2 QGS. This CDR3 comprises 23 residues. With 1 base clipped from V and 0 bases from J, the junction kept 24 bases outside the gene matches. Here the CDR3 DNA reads TGTGCTCTTGGGGAACCGCAACAGGCCTTCCTACAGGCTGGGGACAAGTACACCGATAAACTCATCTTT. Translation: CALGEPQQAFLQAGDKYTDKLIF.

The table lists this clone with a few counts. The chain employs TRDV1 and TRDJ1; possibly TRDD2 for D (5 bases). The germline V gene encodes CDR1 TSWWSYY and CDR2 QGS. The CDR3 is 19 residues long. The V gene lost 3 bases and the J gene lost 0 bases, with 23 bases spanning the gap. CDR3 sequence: CALGETRLPSSGDTDKLIF. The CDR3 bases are TGTGCTCTTGGGGAGACGCGACTTCCCTCGTCAGGGGACACCGATAAACTCATCTTT.

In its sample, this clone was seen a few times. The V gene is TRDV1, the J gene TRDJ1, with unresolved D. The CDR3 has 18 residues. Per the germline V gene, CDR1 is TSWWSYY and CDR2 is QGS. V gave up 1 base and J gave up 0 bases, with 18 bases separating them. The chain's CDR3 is CALGEPTASPSYTDKLIF. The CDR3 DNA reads TGTGCTCTTGGGGAACCGACAGCCTCCCCCTCGTACACCGATAAACTCATCTTT.

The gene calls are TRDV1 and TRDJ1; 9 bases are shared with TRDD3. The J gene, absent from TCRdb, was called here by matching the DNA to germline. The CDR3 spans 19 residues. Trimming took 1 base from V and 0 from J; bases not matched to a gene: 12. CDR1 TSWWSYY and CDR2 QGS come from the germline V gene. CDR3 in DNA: TGTGCTCTTGGGGAACCCGCCCCTTACTGGGGGAAGTACACCGATAAACTCATCTTT. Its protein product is CALGEPAPYWGKYTDKLIF.

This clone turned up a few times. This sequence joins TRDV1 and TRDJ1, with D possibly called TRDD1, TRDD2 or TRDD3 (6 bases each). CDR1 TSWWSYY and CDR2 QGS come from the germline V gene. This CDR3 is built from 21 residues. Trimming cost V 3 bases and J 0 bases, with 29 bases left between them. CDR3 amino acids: CALGDAFPIIVGVLYTDKLIF. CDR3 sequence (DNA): TGTGCTCTTGGGGACGCCTTCCCTATAATAGTGGGGGTTCTTTACACCGATAAACTCATCTTT.

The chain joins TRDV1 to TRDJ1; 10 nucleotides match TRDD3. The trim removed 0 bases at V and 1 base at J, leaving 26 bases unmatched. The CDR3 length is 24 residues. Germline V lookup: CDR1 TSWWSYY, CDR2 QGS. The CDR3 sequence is CALGELMNSLRCLGDRHITDKLIF. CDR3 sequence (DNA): TGTGCTCTTGGGGAACTAATGAACAGCCTACGGTGCCTGGGGGATAGACATATCACCGATAAACTCATCTTT.

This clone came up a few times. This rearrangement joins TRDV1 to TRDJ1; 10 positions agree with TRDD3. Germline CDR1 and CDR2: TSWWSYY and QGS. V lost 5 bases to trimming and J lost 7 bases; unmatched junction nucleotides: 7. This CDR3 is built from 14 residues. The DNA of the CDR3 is TGTGCTCTTGGGCCCGTACTGGGGGATTCTAAACTCATCTTT. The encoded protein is CALGPVLGDSKLIF.

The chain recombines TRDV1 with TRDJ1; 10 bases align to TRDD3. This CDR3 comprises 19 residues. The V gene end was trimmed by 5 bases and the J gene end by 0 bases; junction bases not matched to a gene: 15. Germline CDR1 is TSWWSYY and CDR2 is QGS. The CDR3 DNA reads TGTGCTCTTGGGTTACAATCCTTCTGGGGGATATCCAACACCGATAAACTCATCTTT. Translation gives CALGLQSFWGISNTDKLIF.

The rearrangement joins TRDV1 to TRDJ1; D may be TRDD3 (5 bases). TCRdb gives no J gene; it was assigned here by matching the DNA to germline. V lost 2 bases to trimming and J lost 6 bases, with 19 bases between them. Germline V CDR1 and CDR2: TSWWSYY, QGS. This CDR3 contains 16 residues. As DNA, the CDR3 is TGTGCTCTTGGGGAAAATATAGAGGATAGGAGATATAAACTCATCTTT. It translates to CALGENIEDRRYKLIF.

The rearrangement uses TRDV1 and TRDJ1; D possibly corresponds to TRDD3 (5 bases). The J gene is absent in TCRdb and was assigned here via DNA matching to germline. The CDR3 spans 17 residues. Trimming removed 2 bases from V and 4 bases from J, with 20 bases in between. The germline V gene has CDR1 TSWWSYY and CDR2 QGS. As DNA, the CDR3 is TGTGCTCTTGGGGAAGGGGGCCAGGGGGCCCCCATCGATAAACTCATCTTT. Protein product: CALGEGGQGAPIDKLIF.

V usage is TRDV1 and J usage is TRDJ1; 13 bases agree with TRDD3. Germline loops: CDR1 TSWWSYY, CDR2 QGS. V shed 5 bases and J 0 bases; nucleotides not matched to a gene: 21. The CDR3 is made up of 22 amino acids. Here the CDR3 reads CALGPYYPSLYWGIRNTDKLIF. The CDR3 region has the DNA TGTGCTCTTGGGCCGTACTATCCTAGCCTGTACTGGGGGATACGGAACACCGATAAACTCATCTTT.

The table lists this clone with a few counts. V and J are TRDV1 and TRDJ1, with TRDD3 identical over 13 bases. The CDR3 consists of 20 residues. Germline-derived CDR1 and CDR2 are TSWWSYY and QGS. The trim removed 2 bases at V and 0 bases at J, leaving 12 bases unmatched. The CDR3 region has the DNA TGTGCTCTTGGGGAAGCTTCCTTACTGGGGGATACGCCGTACACCGATAAACTCATCTTT. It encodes CALGEASLLGDTPYTDKLIF.